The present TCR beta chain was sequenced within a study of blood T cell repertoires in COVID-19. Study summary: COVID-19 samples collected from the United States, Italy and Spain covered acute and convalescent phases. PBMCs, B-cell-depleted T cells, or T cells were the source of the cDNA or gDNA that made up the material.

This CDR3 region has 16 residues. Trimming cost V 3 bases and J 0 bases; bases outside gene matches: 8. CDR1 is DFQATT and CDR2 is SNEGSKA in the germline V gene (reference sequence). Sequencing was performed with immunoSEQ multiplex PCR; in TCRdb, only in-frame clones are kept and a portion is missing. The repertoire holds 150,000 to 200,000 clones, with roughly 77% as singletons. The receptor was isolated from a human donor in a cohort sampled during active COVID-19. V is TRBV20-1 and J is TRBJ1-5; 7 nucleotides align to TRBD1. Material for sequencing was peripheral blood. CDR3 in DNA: TGCAGTGCTAGTGTAGGGGGCCATTATAGCAATCAGCCCCAGCATTTT. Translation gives CSASVGGHYSNQPQHF.